This T cell receptor (beta chain) was recovered during a study of cytomegalovirus exposure and HLA in healthy donors. It was with 60 Vbeta and 13 Jbeta primers that the PCR ran. How the authors handled the data: Approximately 78 million unique TCR beta chains, approximately 11 million of them shared, were counted by a later analysis. Using immunoSEQ multiplex PCR, the repertoire was profiled, and TCRdb retains in-frame clones only, with some absent. V and J calls and clone size are copied from that table; D and trimming were computed from the DNA. This sample yields tens of thousands of clones, of which 74% are seen a single time; 9.5% to 12% belongs to the top ten. Germline values: CDR1 MNHEY, CDR2 SMNVEV (reference sequence). Trimming removed 0 bases from V and 5 bases from J; junction bases left unmatched: 5. CDR3 length: 15 residues.

The chain carries TRBV27 and TRBJ2-5; 8 nucleotides align to TRBD1. The sample consisted of PBMCs. This TCR was sampled from a human donor in good health. The CDR3 spells CASSLSWTGHETQYF. The CDR3 coding sequence is TGTGCCAGCAGTTTATCGTGGACAGGGCATGAGACCCAGTACTTC.